This is a list of T cell receptor beta chains from one sample in a study of T cell clonotyping in hematopoietic cell transplantation. TCRdb keeps only in-frame clones here, not all; method: immunoSEQ multiplex PCR. The sample includes more than 40,000 clones, 85% of them seen just once. The source was peripheral blood mononuclear cells, collected before stem cell transplant. The receptor source for this set is a man aged 60 to 75 with acute myeloid leukemia. Some clones in this sample may be carry-over from other donors' samples. Both conserved end residues are part of each CDR3. The D gene is left open where the match is weak. Clone size appears in some rows only: once, few, many, or a class for an expanded clone.

J gene,clone size,D gene,V gene,CDR3 protein,CDR3 DNA
TRBJ2-3,once,TRBD2,TRBV7-9,CASSSRPGGEADTQYF,TGTGCCAGCAGCAGTCGCCCCGGGGGGGAGGCAGATACGCAGTATTTT
TRBJ2-2,NA,TRBD2,TRBV25-1,CASRREGSPGELFF,TGTGCCAGTAGGCGGGAGGGAAGCCCCGGGGAGCTGTTTTTT
TRBJ1-2,NA,NA,TRBV5-1,CASREGTWDGYTF,TGCGCCAGCCGTGAGGGGACATGGGATGGCTACACCTTC
TRBJ1-2,few,TRBD1,TRBV28,CASSSNRGSYGYTF,TGTGCCAGCAGTTCGAACAGGGGGAGCTATGGCTACACCTTC
TRBJ1-2,NA,TRBD1,TRBV19,CASSPRKDRWINYGYTF,TGTGCCAGTAGTCCGAGAAAGGACAGGTGGATTAACTATGGCTACACCTTC
TRBJ1-5,NA,NA,TRBV5-1,CASSPYGGYSNQPQHF,TGCGCCAGCAGCCCCTACGGGGGATATAGCAATCAGCCCCAGCATTTT
TRBJ1-6,few,TRBD1,TRBV5-4,CASSLAPRDRNSPLHF,TGTGCCAGCAGCTTGGCTCCCCGGGACAGGAATTCACCCCTCCACTTT
TRBJ1-2,NA,TRBD1,TRBV9,CASSRTGYGYTF,TGTGCCAGCAGCCGGACAGGGTACGGCTACACCTTC
TRBJ1-2,medium-sized,NA,TRBV2,CASSEQAGAYGYTF,TGTGCCAGCAGTGAACAAGCAGGGGCCTATGGCTACACCTTC
TRBJ2-2,NA,NA,TRBV7-2,CASSYNSGDGELFF,TGTGCCAGCAGCTATAACTCGGGGGATGGGGAGCTGTTTTTT
TRBJ2-7,NA,NA,TRBV28,CASSLRGAGEQYF,TGTGCCAGCAGTTTACGGGGGGCTGGTGAGCAGTACTTC
TRBJ1-1,few,NA,TRBV4-2,CASSYGLTNTEAFF,TGTGCCAGCAGTTATGGGTTGACGAACACTGAAGCTTTCTTT
TRBJ2-7,NA,NA,TRBV29-1,CSVEGPDSLKQYF,TGCAGCGTTGAAGGGCCCGACAGCCTAAAGCAGTACTTC
TRBJ2-5,once,TRBD2,TRBV27,CASSSTSGGGGETQYF,TGTGCCAGCAGTTCCACTAGCGGGGGAGGGGGCGAGACCCAGTACTTC
TRBJ2-5,once,NA,TRBV7-7,CASSLAAPQETQYF,TGTGCCAGCAGCTTGGCAGCCCCGCAAGAGACCCAGTACTTC
TRBJ1-1,NA,NA,TRBV7-7,CASSELRNTEAFF,TGTGCCAGCAGCGAACTTAGGAACACTGAAGCTTTCTTT
TRBJ2-5,NA,TRBD2,TRBV14,CASSQTAGGLQETQYF,TGTGCCAGCAGCCAAACAGCGGGGGGTCTCCAAGAGACCCAGTACTTC
TRBJ2-7,few,NA,TRBV4-1,CASSQVNMVGGREQYF,TGCGCCAGCAGCCAAGTAAACATGGTGGGGGGGCGCGAGCAGTACTTC
TRBJ1-1,once,NA,TRBV27,CASRGERRANTEAFF,TGTGCCAGCAGAGGGGAGAGAAGAGCGAACACTGAAGCTTTCTTT
TRBJ2-3,NA,NA,TRBV27,CASSFTGFSTDTQYF,TGTGCCAGCAGTTTTACCGGGTTTAGCACAGATACGCAGTATTTT
TRBJ2-7,NA,NA,TRBV28,CASSRPRTYEQYF,TGTGCCAGCAGTCGACCTCGTACCTACGAGCAGTACTTC
TRBJ1-2,few,NA,TRBV19,CASSLRDGLINYGYTF,TGTGCCAGTAGTCTTCGGGACGGTCTCATAAACTATGGCTACACCTTC